These 17 T cell receptor beta chains share one sample of origin, sequenced in a study of blood T cell repertoires in COVID-19. TCRdb's copy holds only in-frame clones and misses some; the assay was immunoSEQ multiplex PCR. The profile shows around 170,000 clones, approximately 83% of them singletons. The sequencing input was peripheral blood. The source of these receptors is a human donor in a cohort sampled during active COVID-19.

The chain combines TRBV24-1 with TRBJ2-3; D is possibly TRBD2 (5 bases). This CDR3 has 17 residues. Per germline, CDR1 KGHDR and CDR2 SFDVKD. V lost 0 bases and J lost 4, with 16 bases in between. CDR3 coding DNA: TGTGCCACCAGTGATTTGAGGACCCCTGGGAGCGCAGATACGCAGTATTTT. It yields the protein CATSDLRTPGSADTQYF.

In this sample, this clone turned up once. The chain links TRBV24-1 to TRBJ2-5; TRBD1 matches 9 bases. This CDR3 has 13 amino acids. V shed 7 bases, J shed 4 bases, and the junction held 3 bases outside the gene matches. CDR1 and CDR2 (germline): KGHDR, SFDVKD. The CDR3 loop is CATSKTGGETQYF. CDR3 bases: TGTGCCACCAGCAAGACAGGGGGAGAGACCCAGTACTTC.

The rearrangement links TRBV4-1 to TRBJ1-2; D is undetermined. Trimming removed 4 bases from V and 0 bases from J, with 9 bases in between. Germline loops: CDR1 MGHRA, CDR2 YSYEKL. This CDR3 has 14 residues. CDR3 sequence reads: CASSPRTTNYGYTF. In nucleotides, the CDR3 is TGCGCCAGCAGCCCCCGGACTACTAACTATGGCTACACCTTC.

This sequence joins TRBV6-4 and TRBJ2-1; D possibly corresponds to TRBD1 (5 bases). The length of the CDR3 is 14 residues. Trimming removed 2 bases at V and 6 bases at J, with 11 bases between. The V gene's germline CDR1 is MRHNA and CDR2 SNTAGT. The CDR3 DNA reads TGTGCCAGCAGTGACCAGGGTAGTCCCAATGAGCAGTTCTTC. This translates into CASSDQGSPNEQFF.

The rearrangement uses TRBV11-1 and TRBJ2-7; 7 bases fit TRBD1. With V trimmed by 3 bases and J by 1 base, 0 bases remained unmatched. CDR1 and CDR2 from the germline V gene are SGHAT and FQDESV (reference sequence). The CDR3 length is 13 residues. As DNA, the CDR3 is TGTGCCAGCAGCTTGGGACAGTCCTACGAGCAGTACTTC. This translates into CASSLGQSYEQYF. Full variable domain (remainder filled in from reference TRBV11-1 and TRBJ2-7): EAEVAQSPRYKITEKSQAVAFWCDPISGHATLYWYRQILGQGPELLVQFQDESVVDDSQLPKDRFSAERLKGVDSTLKIQPAELGDSAMYLCASSLGQSYEQYFGPGTRLTVT.

The chain links TRBV5-5 to TRBJ2-5; TRBD2 matches at 8 bases. Germline V gene lookup returns CDR1 SGHKS and CDR2 YYEKEE (reference sequence). This CDR3 is 14 amino acids long. V dropped 3 bases and J dropped 4; count of bases not matched to a gene: 5. DNA of the CDR3: TGTGCCAGCAGCTCCGGACTAGCAGCAGAGACCCAGTACTTC. As protein: CASSSGLAAETQYF. Drawing the rest from reference TRBV5-5 and TRBJ2-5, the complete variable domain is DAGVTQSPTHLIKTRGQQVTLRCSPISGHKSVSWYQQVLGQGPQFIFQYYEKEERGRGNFPDRFSARQFPNYSSELNVNALLLGDSALYLCASSSGLAAETQYFGPGTRLLVL.

The rearrangement joins TRBV6-5 to TRBJ1-2; D is perhaps TRBD1 (5 bases). V lost 1 base and J lost 1, with 7 bases in between. The CDR3 runs to 14 residues. From germline, CDR1 is MNHEY and CDR2 SVGAGI. The chain's CDR3 is CASSYYGGNYGYTF. In nucleotides, the CDR3 is TGTGCCAGCAGTTACTACGGGGGTAACTATGGCTACACCTTC.

The rearrangement joins TRBV28 to TRBJ2-7; D ambiguous. Trimming removed 5 bases from V and 0 bases from J, with 11 bases in between. This CDR3 region has 14 residues. CDR1 is MDHEN, CDR2 SYDVKM, per germline. The chain's CDR3 is CASSPPISSYEQYF. CDR3 nucleotide sequence: TGTGCCAGCAGTCCCCCGATTAGCTCCTACGAGCAGTACTTC.

The chain combines TRBV3-1 (or the pseudogene TRBV3-2) with TRBJ2-3, with 13 bases aligning to TRBD2. Germline values: CDR1 LGHDT, CDR2 YNNKEL (reference sequence). V was pared by 4 bases and J by 5 bases, with 9 bases of the junction left unmatched. This CDR3 has 17 amino acids. CDR3 sequence: CASSRTSGGAGVDTQYF. CDR3 bases: TGTGCCAGCAGCCGAACTAGCGGGGGGGCCGGGGTAGATACGCAGTATTTT.

This clone was seen only a few times. The CDR3 region is CASSLRGTGFYNEQFF. The CDR3 nucleotides read TGTGCCAGCAGCTTAAGGGGCACTGGGTTCTACAATGAGCAGTTCTTC. The chain uses TRBV9 and TRBJ2-1; a weak D match, TRBD1 (5 bases). The CDR3 consists of 16 residues. V was trimmed by 4 bases and J by 3 bases, leaving 17 bases between them. CDR1 and CDR2 from the germline V gene are SGDLS and YYNGEE.

This clone was seen just once. This sequence joins TRBV7-9 and TRBJ2-7; D is possibly TRBD2 (6 bases). CDR3 size: 14 residues. Germline V gene data show CDR1 as SEHNR and CDR2 as FQNEAQ (reference sequence). The V gene lost 1 base and the J gene lost 3 bases, with 10 bases spanning the gap. The CDR3 loop is CASSLGLEGYEQYF. CDR3 DNA: TGTGCCAGCAGCTTAGGATTGGAGGGCTACGAGCAGTACTTC.

The rearrangement links TRBV12-3 or TRBV12-4 to TRBJ1-5; maybe TRBD1 (5 bases). The CDR3 runs 13 residues. V lost 1 base, J lost 7 bases, and 8 bases lay in between. The DNA of the CDR3 is TGTGCCAGCAGTTTAGAAAGGGGACAGCCCCAGCATTTT. Its translation is CASSLERGQPQHF.

The chain recombines TRBV6-5 with TRBJ1-1, with 9 bases fitting TRBD1. Germline V lookup: CDR1 MNHEY, CDR2 SVGAGI. The CDR3 totals 14 residues. The junction had 2 bases not matched to a gene; V was cut back by 2 bases and J by 4 bases. The CDR3 here is CASSYQGQGTEAFF. DNA of the CDR3: TGTGCCAGCAGTTACCAGGGACAGGGCACTGAAGCTTTCTTT.

This clone was observed a handful of times. The same CDR3 also results from other DNA sequences found in this sample. This chain connects TRBV27 to TRBJ2-7; unclear D gene. This CDR3 contains 13 residues. Between the trimmed V and J ends, which lost 2 bases and 0 bases, there was a span of 5 bases. Germline V gene data show CDR1 as MNHEY and CDR2 as SMNVEV (reference sequence). CDR3 region: CASSLTSSYEQYF. In DNA, the CDR3 is TGTGCCAGCAGTTTAACAAGCTCCTACGAGCAGTACTTC.

This clone has only one observation. Here the CDR3 reads CASSLARWGANYGYTF. CDR3 DNA sequence: TGTGCCAGCAGCTTAGCGCGGTGGGGGGCTAACTATGGCTACACCTTC. This rearrangement joins TRBV7-2 to TRBJ1-2; TRBD1 might be the D (5 bases). This CDR3 has 16 amino acids. The V gene lost 0 bases and the J gene lost 0 bases, with 11 bases spanning the gap. Per germline, CDR1 SGHTA and CDR2 FQGNSA.

The chain combines TRBV5-4 with TRBJ1-4, with D possibly matching TRBD1 (5 bases). The germline V gene has CDR1 SGHNT and CDR2 YYREEE (reference sequence). The CDR3 is 14 residues long. V was clipped by 9 bases and J by 2 bases, with 14 bases between them. The CDR3 DNA reads as TGTGCCATCAACACAGGCGGCACTAATGAAAAACTGTTTTTT. This encodes CAINTGGTNEKLFF.

This clone showed up just once. The chain employs TRBV7-9 and TRBJ2-7; D not certain. The germline V gene has CDR1 SEHNR and CDR2 FQNEAQ (reference sequence). Trimming took off 2 bases at V and 5 bases at J, with 13 bases between the two ends. The CDR3 sequence is 14 residues long. The DNA for the CDR3 is TGTGCCAGCAGCTTAACCCAGTGGGCCGACGAGCAGTACTTC. The encoded protein is CASSLTQWADEQYF.